Following are 22 T cell receptor beta chains from one sample sequenced in a study of OX40 agonist ivuxolimab in advanced cancers. Only in-frame clones appear in the TCRdb table, and some are missing; sequencing was by immunoSEQ multiplex PCR. The table lists roughly 73,000 clones, 89% of them singletons, with approximately 2.3% in the top ten. This sample comprised CD4+ or CD8+ T cells sorted from blood, obtained in a trial of the OX40 agonist ivuxolimab. All receptors come from an adult with an advanced solid tumor such as melanoma, head and neck, liver or kidney cancer.

This clone occurred once. This chain links TRBV2 with TRBJ2-5, with a tentative D call TRBD2 (5 bases). In germline, CDR1 is SNHLY, CDR2 FYNNEI. The V end lost 5 bases, the J end lost 5 bases, and 15 bases lay between the germline ends. CDR3 length: 14 residues. The CDR3, as DNA: TGTGCCAGCAGTCCGAGGGTACCGATGGAGACCCAGTACTTC. Amino acid sequence: CASSPRVPMETQYF.

This clone appeared a single time. The rearrangement links TRBV27 to TRBJ2-2; possibly TRBD2 for D (6 bases). This CDR3 region has 16 residues. V lost 3 bases to trimming and J lost 3 bases, with 14 bases between them. The germline V gene has CDR1 MNHEY and CDR2 SMNVEV (reference sequence). Here the CDR3 reads CASSFTRRGDTGELFF. In DNA form, the CDR3 reads TGTGCCAGCAGTTTTACCCGGCGGGGAGACACCGGGGAGCTGTTTTTT.

This clone showed up just once. V gene TRBV5-1 combines with J gene TRBJ2-2; 7 nucleotides align to TRBD1. With V trimmed by 1 base and J by 3 bases, 6 bases remained unmatched. CDR3 size: 16 residues. Per the germline V gene, CDR1 is SGHRS and CDR2 is YFSETQ. The CDR3 DNA is TGCGCCAGCAGCTTGATGACAGGGTCTGACACCGGGGAGCTGTTTTTT. Protein sequence: CASSLMTGSDTGELFF.

The chain combines TRBV11-2 with TRBJ2-1; D unresolved. Germline lookup yields CDR1 SGHAT and CDR2 FQNNGV. This CDR3 comprises 12 residues. V lost 1 base, J lost 12 bases, and 10 bases lay in between. The CDR3: CASSLAFVGQFF. Written as DNA, the CDR3 is TGTGCCAGCAGCTTAGCTTTTGTAGGGCAGTTCTTC.

The chain couples TRBV14 to TRBJ2-7; 7 bases line up with TRBD1. Germline V CDR1 and CDR2: SGHDN, FVKESK. This CDR3 spans 14 amino acids. The trim removed 4 bases at V and 0 bases at J, leaving 3 bases unmatched. The CDR3 DNA follows: TGTGCCAGCAGCCGCCGACAGGGCTCCTACGAGCAGTACTTC. Protein: CASSRRQGSYEQYF.

This chain joins TRBV6-5 and TRBJ2-1; no definite D call. The CDR3 loop spans 15 amino acids. CDR1 is MNHEY and CDR2 is SVGAGI in the germline V gene. Between the trimmed V and J ends, which lost 8 bases and 6 bases, there was a span of 20 bases. The CDR3 nucleotides read TGTGCCAGCCAAAACAAACGATGGGGTCCCAATGAGCAGTTCTTC. This gives the protein CASQNKRWGPNEQFF.

The chain recombines TRBV7-2 with TRBJ1-2; a possible D gene is TRBD1 (5 bases). Trimming pared 4 bases from V and 4 bases from J, leaving 13 bases between. CDR3 length equals 14 residues. CDR1 is SGHTA and CDR2 is FQGNSA in the germline V gene. CDR3 bases: TGTGCCAGCAGCTCCCGACAGAAGGGCTATGGCTACACCTTC. The encoded protein is CASSSRQKGYGYTF.

The chain recombines TRBV27 with TRBJ2-3; tentatively, D is TRBD2 (5 bases). V was clipped by 2 bases and J by 5 bases, with 11 bases between them. CDR1 and CDR2 from the germline V gene are MNHEY and SMNVEV (reference sequence). There are 14 residues in the CDR3. The CDR3 spells CASSLMASGDTQYF. The CDR3 DNA is TGTGCCAGCAGTTTAATGGCCAGCGGAGATACGCAGTATTTT.

The chain links TRBV10-3 to TRBJ2-3, with 9 positions matching TRBD1. Germline V lookup: CDR1 ENHRY, CDR2 SYGVKD. The CDR3 runs to 15 residues. J lost 2 bases, V lost 3 bases, and 3 bases had no gene match. The CDR3 reads CAISEQGANTDTQYF. In DNA form, the CDR3 reads TGTGCCATCAGTGAACAGGGGGCGAACACAGATACGCAGTATTTT.

This rearrangement joins TRBV2 to TRBJ1-2; D unresolved. The CDR3 has 14 residues. Germline V gene lookup returns CDR1 SNHLY and CDR2 FYNNEI. V lost 7 bases, J lost 9 bases, and 21 bases lay in between. CDR3 sequence reads: CASTDPRRHESYTF. The CDR3 coding sequence is TGTGCCAGCACCGACCCGAGGCGTCATGAGAGCTACACCTTC.

The rearrangement joins TRBV2 to TRBJ2-2; TRBD1 is a possible D gene (6 bases). The CDR3 contains 13 residues. Germline lookup yields CDR1 SNHLY and CDR2 FYNNEI. Trimming removed 7 bases from V and 1 base from J, with 7 bases in between. The CDR3 spells CASNRENTGELFF. The CDR3, as DNA: TGTGCCAGCAACAGGGAGAACACCGGGGAGCTGTTTTTT.

The chain has TRBV7-9 and TRBJ2-7, with D hard to call. Germline CDR1 is SEHNR and CDR2 is FQNEAQ (reference sequence). Trimming left V 9 bases short and J 2 bases short, with 14 bases between. The CDR3 is 13 residues long. The CDR3 DNA follows: TGTGCCAGTGGCTCTACCGGCCCCTACGAGCAGTACTTC. Translated: CASGSTGPYEQYF.

A few counts support this clone. The genes are TRBV19 and TRBJ1-1; D perhaps matches TRBD1 (5 bases). This CDR3 region has 14 residues. Trimming took off 8 bases at V and 5 bases at J, with 18 bases between the two ends. CDR1 LNHDA and CDR2 SQIVND come from the germline V gene (reference sequence). The CDR3: CASRRGEGRTEAFF. CDR3 coding DNA: TGTGCCAGTCGGCGCGGGGAGGGGAGAACTGAAGCTTTCTTT.

The chain has TRBV27 and TRBJ1-6; unclear D gene. V lost 2 bases, J lost 5 bases, and 7 bases lay in between. This CDR3 has 14 amino acids. The germline CDR1 and CDR2 sequences are MNHEY and SMNVEV (reference sequence). The CDR3 DNA follows: TGTGCCAGCAGTTTAAACGCAAATAATTCACCCCTCCACTTT. Amino acids: CASSLNANNSPLHF.

This chain connects TRBV2 to TRBJ1-5; no clear D. The V gene's germline CDR1 is SNHLY and CDR2 FYNNEI. CDR3 length equals 15 residues. V dropped 7 bases and J dropped 2 bases, with 15 bases sitting between them. The CDR3 here is CASMGGREGNQPQHF. The CDR3 region has the DNA TGTGCCAGCATGGGAGGGAGGGAGGGCAATCAGCCCCAGCATTTT.

The chain uses TRBV2 and TRBJ1-5, with D unresolved. Trimming shortened V by 8 bases and J by 4 bases, and 15 bases separated the two germline ends. The CDR3 has 14 residues. CDR1 is SNHLY and CDR2 is FYNNEI in the germline V gene. The CDR3 loop is CASLRQVGNQPQHF. CDR3 coding DNA: TGTGCCAGCTTGAGGCAGGTGGGAAATCAGCCCCAGCATTTT. Looking up the rest from reference TRBV2 and TRBJ1-5 gives the full variable domain: EPEVTQTPSHQVTQMGQEVILRCVPISNHLYFYWYRQILGQKVEFLVSFYNNEISEKSEIFDDQFSVERPDGSNFTLKIRSTKLEDSAMYFCASLRQVGNQPQHFGDGTRLSIL.

This chain links TRBV11-2 with TRBJ2-7, with 8 positions matching TRBD1. This CDR3 spans 16 amino acids. V gave up 1 base and J gave up 1 base; unmatched junction bases: 6. CDR1 and CDR2 (germline): SGHAT, FQNNGV. The CDR3 nucleotides read TGTGCCAGCAGCTTAGTTGGTAGGACAGGGTCCTACGAGCAGTACTTC. This translates into CASSLVGRTGSYEQYF.

The chain's CDR3 is CASSRGGDETQYF. DNA of the CDR3: TGTGCCAGCTCAAGGGGCGGGGATGAGACCCAGTACTTC. V is TRBV14 and J is TRBJ2-5, with D possibly TRBD2 on 6 matching bases. V was shortened by 8 bases and J by 5 bases, with 15 bases between the two germline ends. The length of the CDR3 is 13 residues. The germline gives CDR1 SGHDN, CDR2 FVKESK.

This clone was picked up one time. CDR3 coding DNA: TGTGCCATCAGTGCCGGTAGCACTGAAGCTTTCTTT. This gives the protein CAISAGSTEAFF. V and J are TRBV10-3 and TRBJ1-1; no firm D call. The CDR3 consists of 12 residues. V gave up 4 bases and J gave up 4 bases, with 7 bases separating them. From germline, CDR1 is ENHRY and CDR2 SYGVKD.

The V gene is TRBV19, the J gene TRBJ1-1; D gene unclear. Germline CDR1 is LNHDA and CDR2 is SQIVND (reference sequence). The CDR3 loop spans 15 amino acids. V was clipped by 4 bases and J by 0 bases, with 12 bases between them. CDR3 amino acids: CASSNGMALNTEAFF. The CDR3 DNA is TGTGCCAGTAGTAACGGGATGGCGTTGAACACTGAAGCTTTCTTT.

The rearrangement uses TRBV2 and TRBJ1-4; TRBD1 aligns across 7 bases. Germline V gives CDR1 SNHLY, CDR2 FYNNEI. Losses at the gene ends were 6 bases for V and 8 bases for J; bases not matched to a gene: 9. The CDR3 runs 14 residues. The CDR3 bases are TGTGCCAGCAGGCCCAGGACAGGTCACGAAAAACTGTTTTTT. Translated, it gives CASRPRTGHEKLFF. Complete variable domain (other parts from reference TRBV2 and TRBJ1-4): EPEVTQTPSHQVTQMGQEVILRCVPISNHLYFYWYRQILGQKVEFLVSFYNNEISEKSEIFDDQFSVERPDGSNFTLKIRSTKLEDSAMYFCASRPRTGHEKLFFGSGTQLSVL.

V and J are TRBV5-1 and TRBJ2-7, with D unresolved. Germline-derived CDR1 and CDR2 are SGHRS and YFSETQ. Trimming stripped 0 bases from V and 6 bases from J, with 16 bases between. CDR3 length: 15 amino acids. CDR3 sequence: CASSLDGSSSFEQYF. CDR3 nucleotides: TGCGCCAGCAGCTTGGATGGCAGCAGTTCTTTCGAGCAGTACTTC.